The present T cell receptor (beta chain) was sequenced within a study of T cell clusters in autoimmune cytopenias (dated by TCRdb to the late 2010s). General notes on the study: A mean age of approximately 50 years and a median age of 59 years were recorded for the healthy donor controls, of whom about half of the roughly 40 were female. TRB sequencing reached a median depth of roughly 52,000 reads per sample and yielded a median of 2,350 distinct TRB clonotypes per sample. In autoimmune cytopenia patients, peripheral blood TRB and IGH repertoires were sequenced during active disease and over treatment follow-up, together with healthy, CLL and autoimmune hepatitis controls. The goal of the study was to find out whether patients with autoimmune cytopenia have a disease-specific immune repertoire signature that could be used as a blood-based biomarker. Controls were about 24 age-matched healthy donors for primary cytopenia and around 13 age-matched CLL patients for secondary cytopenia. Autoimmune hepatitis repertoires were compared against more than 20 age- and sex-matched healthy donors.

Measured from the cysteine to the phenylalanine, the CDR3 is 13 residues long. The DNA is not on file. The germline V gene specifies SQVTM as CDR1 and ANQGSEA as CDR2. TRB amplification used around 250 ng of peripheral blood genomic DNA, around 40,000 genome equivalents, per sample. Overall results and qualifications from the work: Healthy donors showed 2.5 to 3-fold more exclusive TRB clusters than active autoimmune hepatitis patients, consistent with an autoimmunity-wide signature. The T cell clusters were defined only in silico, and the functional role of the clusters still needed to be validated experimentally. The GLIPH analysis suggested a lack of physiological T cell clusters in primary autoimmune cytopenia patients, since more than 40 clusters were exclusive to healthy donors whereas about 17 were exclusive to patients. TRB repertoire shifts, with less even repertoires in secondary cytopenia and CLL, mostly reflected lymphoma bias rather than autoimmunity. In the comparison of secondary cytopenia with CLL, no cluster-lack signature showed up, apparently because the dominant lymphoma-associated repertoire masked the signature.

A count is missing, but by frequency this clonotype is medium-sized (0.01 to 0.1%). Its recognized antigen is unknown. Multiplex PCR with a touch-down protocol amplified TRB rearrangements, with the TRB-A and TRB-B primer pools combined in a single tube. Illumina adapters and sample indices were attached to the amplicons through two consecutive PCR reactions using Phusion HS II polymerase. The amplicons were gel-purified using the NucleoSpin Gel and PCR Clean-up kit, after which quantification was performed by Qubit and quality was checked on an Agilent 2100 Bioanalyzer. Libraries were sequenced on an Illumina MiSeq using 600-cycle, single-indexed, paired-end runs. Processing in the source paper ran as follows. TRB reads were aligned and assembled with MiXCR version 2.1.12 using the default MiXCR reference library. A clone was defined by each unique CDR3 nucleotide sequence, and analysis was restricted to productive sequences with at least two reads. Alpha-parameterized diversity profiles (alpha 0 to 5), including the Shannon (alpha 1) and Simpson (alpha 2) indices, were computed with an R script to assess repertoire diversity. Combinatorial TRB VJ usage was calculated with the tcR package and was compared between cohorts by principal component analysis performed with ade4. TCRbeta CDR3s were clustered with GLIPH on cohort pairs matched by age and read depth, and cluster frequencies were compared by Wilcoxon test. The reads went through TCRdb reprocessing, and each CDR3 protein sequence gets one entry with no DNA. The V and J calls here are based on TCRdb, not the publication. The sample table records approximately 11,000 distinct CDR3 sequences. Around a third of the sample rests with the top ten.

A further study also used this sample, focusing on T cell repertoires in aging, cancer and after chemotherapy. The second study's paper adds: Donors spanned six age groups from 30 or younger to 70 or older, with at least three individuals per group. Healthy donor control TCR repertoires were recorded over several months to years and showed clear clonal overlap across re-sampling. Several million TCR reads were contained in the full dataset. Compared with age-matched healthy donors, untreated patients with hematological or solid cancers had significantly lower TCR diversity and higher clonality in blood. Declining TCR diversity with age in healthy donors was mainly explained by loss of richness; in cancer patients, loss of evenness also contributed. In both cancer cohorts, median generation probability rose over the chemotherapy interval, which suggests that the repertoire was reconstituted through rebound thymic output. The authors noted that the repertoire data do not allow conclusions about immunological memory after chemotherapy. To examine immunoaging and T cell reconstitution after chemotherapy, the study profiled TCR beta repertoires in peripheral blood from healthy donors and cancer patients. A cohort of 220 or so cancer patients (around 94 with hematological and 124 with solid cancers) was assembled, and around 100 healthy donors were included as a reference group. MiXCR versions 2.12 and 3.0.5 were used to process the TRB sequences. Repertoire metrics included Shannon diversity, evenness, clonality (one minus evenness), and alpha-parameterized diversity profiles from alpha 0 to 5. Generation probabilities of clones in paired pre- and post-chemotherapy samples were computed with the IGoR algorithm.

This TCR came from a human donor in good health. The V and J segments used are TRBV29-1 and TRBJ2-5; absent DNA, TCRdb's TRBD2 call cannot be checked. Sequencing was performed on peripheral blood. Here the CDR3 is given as CSVELAGYETQYF.